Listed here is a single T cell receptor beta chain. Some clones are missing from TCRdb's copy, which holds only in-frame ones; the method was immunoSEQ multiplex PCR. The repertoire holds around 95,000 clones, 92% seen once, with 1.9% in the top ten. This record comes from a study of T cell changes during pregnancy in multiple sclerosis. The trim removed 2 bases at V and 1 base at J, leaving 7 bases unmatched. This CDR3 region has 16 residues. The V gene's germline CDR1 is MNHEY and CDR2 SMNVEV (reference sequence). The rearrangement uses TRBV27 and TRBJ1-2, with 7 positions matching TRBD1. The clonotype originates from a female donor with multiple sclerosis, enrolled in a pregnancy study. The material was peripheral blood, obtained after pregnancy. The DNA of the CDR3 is TGTGCCAGCAGTTTAGAGGACAGGAAACTTAACTATGGCTACACCTTC. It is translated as CASSLEDRKLNYGYTF.